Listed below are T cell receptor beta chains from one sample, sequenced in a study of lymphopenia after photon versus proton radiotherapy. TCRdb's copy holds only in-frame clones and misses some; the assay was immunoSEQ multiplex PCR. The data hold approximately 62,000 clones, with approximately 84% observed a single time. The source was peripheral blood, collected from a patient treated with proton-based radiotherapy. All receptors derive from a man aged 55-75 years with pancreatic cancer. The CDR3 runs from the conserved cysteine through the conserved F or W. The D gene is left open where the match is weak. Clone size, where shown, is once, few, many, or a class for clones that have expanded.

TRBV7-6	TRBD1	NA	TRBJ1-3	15	TGTGCCAGCAGCTCCCACAGGGGTCTCTCGAACACCATATATTTT	CASSSHRGLSNTIYF
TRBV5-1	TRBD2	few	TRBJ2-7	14	TGCGCCAGCAGCGGGGGGGACCAACCCTACGAGCAGTACTTC	CASSGGDQPYEQYF
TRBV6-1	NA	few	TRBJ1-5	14	TGTGCCAGCAGTGCACGGGATAGCAATCAGCCCCAGCATTTT	CASSARDSNQPQHF
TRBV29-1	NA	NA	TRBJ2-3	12	TGCAGCGCTATCTCAGGGGCAGATACGCAGTATTTT	CSAISGADTQYF
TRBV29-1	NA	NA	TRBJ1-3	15	TGCAGCGTCTATGGTGGGGAGAGCTCTGGAAACACCATATATTTT	CSVYGGESSGNTIYF
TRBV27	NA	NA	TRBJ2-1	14	TGTGCCAGCAGGGGGGGTAGCTCCTACAATGAGCAGTTCTTC	CASRGGSSYNEQFF
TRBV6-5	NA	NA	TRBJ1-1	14	TGTGCCAGCAGAGGAACAGGAACGGGCACTGAAGCTTTCTTT	CASRGTGTGTEAFF
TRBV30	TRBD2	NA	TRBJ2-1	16	TGTGCCTGGAGTGTACTACTAGCGGGAGAGGGCAATGAGCAGTTCTTC	CAWSVLLAGEGNEQFF
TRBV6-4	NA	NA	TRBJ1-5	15	TGTGCCAGCAGCCAGGAGGTGGGGGTCAGTCAGCCCCAGCATTTT	CASSQEVGVSQPQHF
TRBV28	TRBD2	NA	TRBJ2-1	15	TGTGCCAGCAGGAGGGGGACTAGCGGGAGAAATGAGCAGTTCTTC	CASRRGTSGRNEQFF
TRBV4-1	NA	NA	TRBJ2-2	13	TGCGCCAGCAGCCAGATAAGATCCGGGGAGCTGTTTTTT	CASSQIRSGELFF
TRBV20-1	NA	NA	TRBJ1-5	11	TGCAGTGCTAGGGATGGGGGAGCCCAGCATTTT	CSARDGGAQHF
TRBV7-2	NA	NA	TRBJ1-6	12	TGTGCCAGCAGCTCCCCGGACTCACCCCTCCACTTT	CASSSPDSPLHF
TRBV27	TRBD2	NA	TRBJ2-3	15	TGTGCCAGCAGTTTATCGCGGGGGAGCACAGATACGCAGTATTTT	CASSLSRGSTDTQYF
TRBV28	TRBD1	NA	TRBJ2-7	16	TGTGCCAGCCGTACCCGTTGGACAGGTGGCCGATACGAGCAGTACTTC	CASRTRWTGGRYEQYF
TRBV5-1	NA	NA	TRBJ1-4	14	TGCGCCAGCAGCCCGTGGCAGGATAATGAAAAACTGTTTTTT	CASSPWQDNEKLFF
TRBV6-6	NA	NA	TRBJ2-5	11	TGTGCCAGCAGTTCGCAAGAGACCCAGTACTTC	CASSSQETQYF
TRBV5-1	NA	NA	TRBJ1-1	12	TGCGCCCGGGTACGGGACTCCGATATAGCTTTCTTT	CARVRDSDIAFF
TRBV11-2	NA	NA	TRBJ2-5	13	TGTGCCAGCAGCCACCCTCTGAGGGGGACCCAGTACTTC	CASSHPLRGTQYF
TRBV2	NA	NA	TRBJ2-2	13	TGTGCCAGCAGTTGGACGGGCACCGGGGAGCTGTTTTTT	CASSWTGTGELFF
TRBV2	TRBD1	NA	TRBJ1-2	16	TGTGCCAGCAAAAAAAGCCGGGACAGCTTTAACTATGGCTACACCTTC	CASKKSRDSFNYGYTF
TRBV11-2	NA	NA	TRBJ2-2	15	TGTGCCAGCAGACGGATTTCTAGAGGCACCGGGGAGCTGTTTTTT	CASRRISRGTGELFF
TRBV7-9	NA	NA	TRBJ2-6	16	TGTGCCAGCACCTTAGGGGGAGGGCTTGGGGCCAACGTCCTGACTTTC	CASTLGGGLGANVLTF
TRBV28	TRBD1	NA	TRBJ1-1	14	TGTGCCAGCAGTTTAACAGGGGAGAACACTGAAGCTTTCTTT	CASSLTGENTEAFF
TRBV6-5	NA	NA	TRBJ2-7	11	TGTGCCAGCAGTAACGCACAGGGAGCCTACTTC	CASSNAQGAYF
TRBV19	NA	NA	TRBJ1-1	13	TGTGCCAGTAGTTTTCCCGGGAACACTGAAGCTTTCTTT	CASSFPGNTEAFF
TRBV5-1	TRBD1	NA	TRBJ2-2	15	TGCGCCAGCAGCTTGTTGACAGGGGGCACCGGGGAGCTGTTTTTT	CASSLLTGGTGELFF
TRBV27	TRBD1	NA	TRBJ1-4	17	TGTGCCAGCAGTTTAAACCCGACAGGGGGCTTTAATGAAAAACTGTTTTTT	CASSLNPTGGFNEKLFF
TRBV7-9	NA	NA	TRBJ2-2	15	TGTGCCAGCAGCCCCCAACAGGGACACACCGGGGAGCTGTTTTTT	CASSPQQGHTGELFF
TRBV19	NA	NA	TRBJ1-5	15	TGTGCCAGTAGTATAGGAGGGGGTAGGGGTCAGCCCCAGCATTTT	CASSIGGGRGQPQHF
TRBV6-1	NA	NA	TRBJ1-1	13	TGTGCCAGCACCGTCAGTCTACAGGGTGAAGCTTTCTTT	CASTVSLQGEAFF
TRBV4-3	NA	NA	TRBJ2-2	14	TGCGCCAGCAGCCCTCTTCTTTCTGCCGGGGAGCTGTTTTTT	CASSPLLSAGELFF
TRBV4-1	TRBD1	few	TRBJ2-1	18	TGCGCCAGCAGCCAGGACAGGGGGTCGTCGGGGCCACGCAATGAGCAGTTCTTC	CASSQDRGSSGPRNEQFF
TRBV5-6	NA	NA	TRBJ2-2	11	TGTGCCAGCAGCCGGTTCTTGGAGCTGTTTTTT	CASSRFLELFF
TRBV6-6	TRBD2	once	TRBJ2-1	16	TGTGCCAGCAGTTACCCTGTTAGCGGGGGTTTAAATGAGCAGTTCTTC	CASSYPVSGGLNEQFF
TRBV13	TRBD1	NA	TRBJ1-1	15	TGTGCCAGCAGCGCCCGACAGGGACTGAACACTGAAGCTTTCTTT	CASSARQGLNTEAFF
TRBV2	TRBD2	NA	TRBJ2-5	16	TGTGCCAGCAGTGCGTTACTAGCGGGAGTGGGGGAGACCCAGTACTTC	CASSALLAGVGETQYF
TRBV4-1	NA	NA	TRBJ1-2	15	TGCGCCAGCAGCCTAAGAGACGGGGTGGGCTATGGCTACACCTTC	CASSLRDGVGYGYTF
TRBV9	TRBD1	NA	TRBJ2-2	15	TGTGCCAGCAGCGTAGTACGACAGGGTGCCGGGGAGCTGTTTTTT	CASSVVRQGAGELFF
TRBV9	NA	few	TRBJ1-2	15	TGTGCCAGCAGCGTAGGGGGGCGAGGGCTCGGAGGCTACACCTTC	CASSVGGRGLGGYTF
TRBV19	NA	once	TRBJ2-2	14	TGTGCCAGTAAGGGGGGGACGAACACCGGGGAGCTGTTTTTT	CASKGGTNTGELFF
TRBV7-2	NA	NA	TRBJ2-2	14	TGTGCCAGCAGCTTAAAGCGAGCTACCGGGGAGCTGTTTTTT	CASSLKRATGELFF
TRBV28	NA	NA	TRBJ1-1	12	TGTGCCAGCAGTTTAGTTCTCGGCCAAGCTTTCTTT	CASSLVLGQAFF
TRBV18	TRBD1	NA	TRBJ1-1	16	TGTGCCAGCTCACCACTATCCGGGACAGGCAGGAGTGAAGCTTTCTTT	CASSPLSGTGRSEAFF